The next 14 T cell receptor beta chains were all read from a single sample in a study of neoadjuvant nivolumab and ipilimumab in lung cancer. Generated by immunoSEQ multiplex PCR, the TCRdb table keeps only in-frame clones and is missing some. Of roughly 39,000 clones listed, 85% to 90% are singletons. This sample comprised peripheral blood, obtained before neoadjuvant nivolumab, alone or with ipilimumab. The receptors were sampled from an adult with non-small cell lung cancer.

The chain employs TRBV29-1 and TRBJ1-2; D remains unclear. CDR1 and CDR2 from the germline V gene are SQVTM and ANQGSEA. V was trimmed by 8 bases and J by 1 base, leaving 8 bases between them. CDR3 length equals 11 residues. The CDR3 nucleotides read TGCAGCACCCAGGTTAACTATGGCTACACCTTC. This gives the protein CSTQVNYGYTF. Full variable domain (remainder filled in from reference TRBV29-1 and TRBJ1-2): SAVISQKPSRDICQRGTSLTIQCQVDSQVTMMFWYRQQPGQSLTLIATANQGSEATYESGFVIDKFPISRPNLTFSTLTVSNMSPEDSSIYLCSTQVNYGYTFGSGTRLTVV.

This clone came up a few times. The rearrangement joins TRBV7-2 to TRBJ2-7, with D perhaps matching TRBD1 or TRBD2 (5 bases each). CDR1 and CDR2 (germline): SGHTA, FQGNSA. Deletions cut 5 bases from V and 0 bases from J, with 14 bases between. The CDR3 is 15 amino acids. CDR3: CASSVTGTNSYEQYF. The CDR3, as DNA: TGTGCCAGCAGCGTCACCGGGACCAACTCCTACGAGCAGTACTTC.

This clone came up once. This rearrangement joins TRBV18 to TRBJ2-7; 7 bases fit TRBD2. CDR1 KGHSH and CDR2 LQKENI come from the germline V gene. CDR3 length: 15 residues. With V trimmed by 6 bases and J by 2 bases, 10 bases remained unmatched. CDR3 loop: CASSPETSETYEQYF. CDR3 bases: TGTGCCAGCTCCCCGGAAACTAGCGAGACCTACGAGCAGTACTTC.

V is TRBV6-5 and J is TRBJ2-3, with unresolved D. Germline assignment: CDR1 MNHEY and CDR2 SVGAGI. This CDR3 has 14 residues. Trimming removed 2 bases from V and 2 bases from J, with 8 bases in between. The CDR3 bases are TGTGCCAGCAGTTACGGCGTCTACACAGATACGCAGTATTTT. Encoded protein: CASSYGVYTDTQYF.

The rearrangement joins TRBV28 to TRBJ2-5; TRBD2 aligns across 14 bases. Germline V gene sequence: CDR1 MDHEN, CDR2 SYDVKM. CDR3 length: 16 amino acids. Trimming cost V 2 bases and J 4 bases; bases outside gene matches: 3. The CDR3 region is CASSLPTSGRGETQYF. The CDR3 DNA reads as TGTGCCAGCAGTTTACCGACTAGCGGGAGGGGAGAGACCCAGTACTTC.

The chain employs TRBV28 and TRBJ1-1, with D perhaps TRBD1 (5 bases). The germline gives CDR1 MDHEN, CDR2 SYDVKM. There are 13 residues in the CDR3. Trimming pared 4 bases from V and 3 bases from J, leaving 9 bases between. The DNA for the CDR3 is TGTGCCAGCAGTTCGGGGCCGTACACTGAAGCTTTCTTT. It specifies CASSSGPYTEAFF.

The chain uses TRBV28 and TRBJ1-2; D is possibly TRBD1 (5 bases). The CDR3 covers 13 residues. Looked up from germline, CDR1 is MDHEN and CDR2 is SYDVKM. V dropped 6 bases and J dropped 4 bases, with 12 bases sitting between them. The CDR3 DNA reads as TGTGCCAGCAGCGATAGACAGATCTATGGCTACACCTTC. Its protein is CASSDRQIYGYTF.

The CDR3 nucleotides read TGTGCCAGCAGCCCGGGACAGCGGGACACTGAAGCTTTCTTT. It encodes CASSPGQRDTEAFF. V gene TRBV7-8 combines with J gene TRBJ1-1, with 7 bases matching TRBD1. The CDR3 spans 14 residues. Trimming took 5 bases from V and 3 from J; bases not matched to a gene: 6. Germline lookup yields CDR1 SGHVS and CDR2 FQNEAQ.

This clone was seen only once. This chain connects TRBV5-1 to TRBJ1-3; maybe TRBD1 (5 bases). Germline CDR1 and CDR2: SGHRS and YFSETQ. V lost 4 bases to trimming and J lost 0 bases, with 8 bases between them. The CDR3 totals 14 residues. The DNA of the CDR3 is TGCGCCAGCAGCACAGGTTCCTCTGGAAACACCATATATTTT. Translated, it gives CASSTGSSGNTIYF.

This clone came up a few times. This chain links TRBV2 with TRBJ2-1; D not certain. Germline CDR1 reads SNHLY; CDR2 reads FYNNEI. Trimming removed 10 bases from V and 5 bases from J, with 15 bases in between. The length of the CDR3 is 13 residues. CDR3 coding DNA: TGTGCCACCGCGGCGTGGCGGAACAATGAGCAGTTCTTC. Protein product: CATAAWRNNEQFF. Variable domain in full (rest from reference TRBV2 and TRBJ2-1): EPEVTQTPSHQVTQMGQEVILRCVPISNHLYFYWYRQILGQKVEFLVSFYNNEISEKSEIFDDQFSVERPDGSNFTLKIRSTKLEDSAMYFCATAAWRNNEQFFGPGTRLTVL.

J is TRBJ2-3 and V is TRBV5-6, with TRBD2 matching 7 bases. In germline, CDR1 is SGHDT, CDR2 YYEEEE. V gave up 1 base and J gave up 2 bases; unmatched junction bases: 7. The CDR3 is made up of 16 amino acids. The CDR3 DNA follows: TGTGCCAGCAGCTTGCATGGGGGGGACCTCACAGATACGCAGTATTTT. Amino acid sequence: CASSLHGGDLTDTQYF.

The V gene is TRBV5-4, the J gene TRBJ1-2, with unresolved D. Germline values: CDR1 SGHNT, CDR2 YYREEE (reference sequence). This CDR3 is built from 13 residues. Trimming cost V 1 base and J 3 bases, with 7 bases left between them. The CDR3 sequence: CASSLSGHYGYTF. The DNA for the CDR3 is TGTGCCAGCAGCTTGTCTGGACACTATGGCTACACCTTC.

The rearrangement joins TRBV11-2 to TRBJ2-7; D might be TRBD1 or TRBD2, each matching 5 bases. The length of the CDR3 is 15 residues. V lost 1 base and J lost 0, with 10 bases in between. Per germline, CDR1 SGHAT and CDR2 FQNNGV. The CDR3 loop reads CASSLVWGSSYEQYF. The CDR3 DNA is TGTGCCAGCAGCTTAGTGTGGGGGAGCTCCTACGAGCAGTACTTC. The full variable domain, with the rest looked up from reference TRBV11-2 and TRBJ2-7, is EAGVAQSPRYKIIEKRQSVAFWCNPISGHATLYWYQQILGQGPKLLIQFQNNGVVDDSQLPKDRFSAERLKGVDSTLKIQPAKLEDSAVYLCASSLVWGSSYEQYFGPGTRLTVT.

The chain links TRBV6-5 to TRBJ2-1; 15 bases are a match to TRBD2. Germline V CDR1 and CDR2: MNHEY, SVGAGI. This CDR3 has 15 amino acids. The trim removed 6 bases at V and 10 bases at J, leaving 7 bases unmatched. The CDR3 sequence: CASSQGTSGRNEQFF. The CDR3 DNA follows: TGTGCCAGCAGCCAAGGGACTAGCGGGAGGAACGAGCAGTTCTTC.